A selection of T cell receptor beta chains follows, all from one sample in a study of T cell responses to AZD1222 COVID-19 vaccine. This table comes from immunoSEQ multiplex PCR, and its TCRdb copy is limited to in-frame clones, with some not included. The sample records tens of thousands of clones, approximately 90% being singletons. The starting material was peripheral blood, obtained on day 0 of AZD1222 vaccination. Every receptor here comes from an adult in good health. Both conserved end residues are part of each CDR3. A D gene is named only where the DNA matches it firmly. Only some rows state a clone size, as once, few, many or a class for expanded clones.

size: .
J: TRBJ1-2
V: TRBV7-8
D: .
DNA: TGTGCCAGCAGCTTATTACGGGATTATGGCTACACCTTC
CDR3: CASSLLRDYGYTF

size: .
J: TRBJ2-7
V: TRBV27
D: TRBD1
DNA: TGTGCCAGCAGTTTACGACAGGGTGTCTACGAGCAGTACTTC
CDR3: CASSLRQGVYEQYF

size: few
J: TRBJ1-1
V: TRBV29-1
D: .
DNA: TGCAGCGTCCGTGTGGGGGGGGGCACTGAAGCTTTCTTT
CDR3: CSVRVGGGTEAFF

size: .
J: TRBJ1-4
V: TRBV5-1
D: .
DNA: TGCGCCAGCAGCTTGGGGAACCCCGGGGAAAAACTGTTTTTT
CDR3: CASSLGNPGEKLFF

size: .
J: TRBJ2-5
V: TRBV3-1/TRBV3-2
D: TRBD2
DNA: TGTGCCAGCAGCGCCGGGACTAGCGGGGTAGAGACCCAGTACTTC
CDR3: CASSAGTSGVETQYF

size: once
J: TRBJ1-2
V: TRBV6-1
D: TRBD1
DNA: TGTGCCAGCAGTGAAGAAGGATCAGGGGGCGATCGCGTCTATGGCTACACCTTC
CDR3: CASSEEGSGGDRVYGYTF

size: .
J: TRBJ1-6
V: TRBV10-3
D: .
DNA: TGTGCCATCGAGAGGTTTAGCGCGGTCAAAAATGATAATTCACCCCTCCACTTT
CDR3: CAIERFSAVKNDNSPLHF

size: .
J: TRBJ2-7
V: TRBV19
D: TRBD1
DNA: TGTGCCAGCACGGGACAGGGCCCCTACGAGCAGTACTTC
CDR3: CASTGQGPYEQYF

size: .
J: TRBJ1-1
V: TRBV15
D: .
DNA: TGTGCCACCAGCAGGGACAGTACCAACACTGAAGCTTTCTTT
CDR3: CATSRDSTNTEAFF

size: .
J: TRBJ2-7
V: TRBV18
D: .
DNA: TGTGCCAGCTCACCTTCCCTAGAGAGAGGCCTCTCCTACGAGCAGTACTTC
CDR3: CASSPSLERGLSYEQYF

size: .
J: TRBJ1-3
V: TRBV12-3/TRBV12-4
D: .
DNA: TGTGCCAGCAAGGCGGGGCCGGGAAACACCATATATTTT
CDR3: CASKAGPGNTIYF

size: .
J: TRBJ1-1
V: TRBV9
D: .
DNA: TGTGCCAGCAGCAGTACGGGACAAGTGAACACTGAAGCTTTCTTT
CDR3: CASSSTGQVNTEAFF

size: .
J: TRBJ2-5
V: TRBV6-5
D: .
DNA: TGTGCCAGCAACGCTTGGGGGGCTGGAGAGACCCAGTACTTC
CDR3: CASNAWGAGETQYF

size: .
J: TRBJ1-1
V: TRBV5-8
D: .
DNA: TGTGCCAGCAGCTTTAGGGGGAGATCTGAAGCTTTCTTT
CDR3: CASSFRGRSEAFF

size: .
J: TRBJ1-6
V: TRBV5-1
D: .
DNA: TGCGCCAGCAGCTTGGAGGGGAGTTCACCCCTCCACTTT
CDR3: CASSLEGSSPLHF

size: .
J: TRBJ1-2
V: TRBV7-2
D: .
DNA: TGTGCCAGCAGCAAAGCTGCGGGCGGGCAGGGAGGAGGGTACACCTTC
CDR3: CASSKAAGGQGGGYTF

size: .
J: TRBJ1-1
V: TRBV7-9
D: TRBD1
DNA: TGTGCCAGCACCCTTACAGGGGGAAACACTGAAGCTTTCTTT
CDR3: CASTLTGGNTEAFF

size: .
J: TRBJ1-1
V: TRBV27
D: .
DNA: TGTGCCAGCAGTTTCGTTCTGAACACTGAAGCTTTCTTT
CDR3: CASSFVLNTEAFF

size: .
J: TRBJ2-2
V: TRBV5-1
D: .
DNA: TGCGCCAGCAGCTTATGGGACGGGAACACCGGGGAGCTGTTTTTT
CDR3: CASSLWDGNTGELFF

size: .
J: TRBJ1-2
V: TRBV12-3/TRBV12-4
D: .
DNA: TGTGCCAGCAGTTTGCTTCGGGGGGCTGGCTACACCTTC
CDR3: CASSLLRGAGYTF

size: .
J: TRBJ1-5
V: TRBV7-8
D: .
DNA: TGTGCCAGCAGCCTCCGGGACACCGGGGGGCCCCAGCATTTT
CDR3: CASSLRDTGGPQHF

size: .
J: TRBJ1-2
V: TRBV28
D: .
DNA: TGTGCCAGCAGTTTAACAAACTATGGCTACACCTTC
CDR3: CASSLTNYGYTF

size: .
J: TRBJ2-3
V: TRBV6-5
D: .
DNA: TGTGCCAGCAGTTACTCGGTTCAGACAGATACGCAGTATTTT
CDR3: CASSYSVQTDTQYF

size: .
J: TRBJ1-1
V: TRBV7-9
D: TRBD1
DNA: TGTGCCAGCAGCTTAACAGGGGTGACTGAAGCTTTCTTT
CDR3: CASSLTGVTEAFF

size: once
J: TRBJ1-1
V: TRBV11-2
D: .
DNA: TGTGCCAGCAGCTTTTACAGGGACGACACTGAAGCTTTCTTT
CDR3: CASSFYRDDTEAFF

size: once
J: TRBJ2-1
V: TRBV5-1
D: .
DNA: TGCGCCAGCAGCGGGGCCCTACCGGGGGTCAATGAGCAGTTCTTC
CDR3: CASSGALPGVNEQFF

size: .
J: TRBJ1-1
V: TRBV7-9
D: .
DNA: TGTGCCAGCAGCTTAGCAGGGGTTTACACTGAAGCTTTCTTT
CDR3: CASSLAGVYTEAFF

size: once
J: TRBJ1-2
V: TRBV18
D: TRBD1
DNA: TGTGCCAGCTCACCTGGGACAGCCCCTAACTATGGCTACACCTTC
CDR3: CASSPGTAPNYGYTF

size: .
J: TRBJ1-2
V: TRBV7-9
D: .
DNA: TGTGCCAGCAGCCCACCGCGGATTTATGGCTACACCTTC
CDR3: CASSPPRIYGYTF

size: .
J: TRBJ2-7
V: TRBV2
D: .
DNA: TGTGCCAGCAGTGCTTGGGACAACCGTAGGCAGTACTTC
CDR3: CASSAWDNRRQYF

size: .
J: TRBJ2-3
V: TRBV18
D: .
DNA: TGTGCCAGCTCACGGGATGTAACAGATACGCAGTATTTT
CDR3: CASSRDVTDTQYF

size: .
J: TRBJ1-4
V: TRBV5-6
D: .
DNA: TGTGCCAGCAGCTTGACAGGGAGGGATGAAAAACTGTTTTTT
CDR3: CASSLTGRDEKLFF

size: few
J: TRBJ1-1
V: TRBV5-1
D: TRBD1
DNA: TGCGCCAGCAGCACCGGGACAGAGGGCACTGAAGCTTTCTTT
CDR3: CASSTGTEGTEAFF

size: .
J: TRBJ1-5
V: TRBV2
D: TRBD1
DNA: TGTGCCAGCAGTGAAACAGGGGTCCAGCCCCAGCATTTT
CDR3: CASSETGVQPQHF

size: .
J: TRBJ1-4
V: TRBV18
D: TRBD1
DNA: TGTGCCAGCTCACCACCCAGGGGGACTAATGAAAAACTGTTTTTT
CDR3: CASSPPRGTNEKLFF

size: .
J: TRBJ2-1
V: TRBV9
D: .
DNA: TGTGCCAGCAGCGGCGACAGGGAGGGATCCTACAATGAGCAGTTCTTC
CDR3: CASSGDREGSYNEQFF

size: .
J: TRBJ2-7
V: TRBV7-8
D: TRBD1
DNA: TGTGCCAGCAGCGCGGGACAGGGAGACGAGCAGTACTTC
CDR3: CASSAGQGDEQYF

size: .
J: TRBJ1-1
V: TRBV21-1
D: .
DNA: TGTGCCAGCAGCTTCCGGGACGCGGACACTGAAGCTTTCTTT
CDR3: CASSFRDADTEAFF

size: .
J: TRBJ2-5
V: TRBV29-1
D: TRBD1
DNA: TGCAGCGTTGAAGGAAGCGTAAGACAGGGCAATGTAGAGACCCAGTACTTC
CDR3: CSVEGSVRQGNVETQYF

size: .
J: TRBJ1-6
V: TRBV19
D: .
DNA: TGTGCCAGTAGTATAGCGGGGGGCGCGAATTCACCCCTCCACTTT
CDR3: CASSIAGGANSPLHF

size: .
J: TRBJ1-2
V: TRBV6-1
D: .
DNA: TGTGCCAGCAGTGAAGCCTGGAGAGCTAACTATGGCTACACCTTC
CDR3: CASSEAWRANYGYTF

size: once
J: TRBJ2-1
V: TRBV3-1/TRBV3-2
D: .
DNA: TGTGCCAGCAGCCAAGACGGGTATAGCGGAGGGAATGAGCAGTTCTTC
CDR3: CASSQDGYSGGNEQFF

size: once
J: TRBJ2-7
V: TRBV2
D: .
DNA: TGTGCCAGCAGTTATCAGGGCTACGAGCAGTACTTC
CDR3: CASSYQGYEQYF

size: once
J: TRBJ1-2
V: TRBV28
D: .
DNA: TGTGCCAGCAGTTTGGGGGGCGCTGGTCGCGGCTACACCTTC
CDR3: CASSLGGAGRGYTF

size: .
J: TRBJ1-2
V: TRBV7-2
D: TRBD1
DNA: TGTGCCAGCAGCTTTTGGACAGGGGCTAATGGTGGCTACACCTTC
CDR3: CASSFWTGANGGYTF

size: .
J: TRBJ1-5
V: TRBV6-2/TRBV6-3
D: .
DNA: TGTGCCAGCAGTCAACCGAATCAGCCCCAGCATTTT
CDR3: CASSQPNQPQHF

size: .
J: TRBJ1-5
V: TRBV5-8
D: .
DNA: TGTGCCAGCAGCCTACAGCGGAGTCAGCCCCAGCATTTT
CDR3: CASSLQRSQPQHF

size: .
J: TRBJ1-4
V: TRBV5-1
D: .
DNA: TGCGCCAGCAGCTTGGGTACAACTAATGAAAAACTGTTTTTT
CDR3: CASSLGTTNEKLFF

size: .
J: TRBJ2-5
V: TRBV4-2
D: TRBD2
DNA: TGTGCCAGCAGCCAGTTTAGCGGGGGTCCCAGTACACAAGAGACCCAGTACTTC
CDR3: CASSQFSGGPSTQETQYF

size: .
J: TRBJ2-2
V: TRBV2
D: .
DNA: TGTGCCAGCAGTGGTCAGGGGTACACCGGGGAGCTGTTTTTT
CDR3: CASSGQGYTGELFF

size: .
J: TRBJ1-5
V: TRBV18
D: .
DNA: TGTGCCAGCTCACCACGGCAGGGACCGAACAATCAGCCCCAGCATTTT
CDR3: CASSPRQGPNNQPQHF

size: once
J: TRBJ2-2
V: TRBV5-1
D: .
DNA: TGCGCCAGCAGCTTACGTACGACAGTTAACACCGGGGAGCTGTTTTTT
CDR3: CASSLRTTVNTGELFF

size: .
J: TRBJ2-5
V: TRBV3-1/TRBV3-2
D: .
DNA: TGTGCCAGCAGTCCCTCCCAAGAGACCCAGTACTTC
CDR3: CASSPSQETQYF

size: .
J: TRBJ2-5
V: TRBV29-1
D: .
DNA: TGCAGCGTTGCAAAGGGTTTTCGAGAGACCCAGTACTTC
CDR3: CSVAKGFRETQYF

size: .
J: TRBJ2-2
V: TRBV18
D: .
DNA: TGTGCCAGCTCACCGAGGGACTTCAACACCGGGGAGCTGTTTTTT
CDR3: CASSPRDFNTGELFF

size: .
J: TRBJ1-1
V: TRBV19
D: TRBD1
DNA: TGTGCCAGTAGTTCCAGGGGGCGGGTCACTGAAGCTTTCTTT
CDR3: CASSSRGRVTEAFF

size: .
J: TRBJ1-1
V: TRBV7-9
D: .
DNA: TGTGCCAGCAGCTTAGGGGAGGAGAACACTGAAGCTTTCTTT
CDR3: CASSLGEENTEAFF